These T cell receptor beta chains were read from a single sample in a study of metastatic and nonmetastatic thyroid tumors. With MiXCR, TCRdb reprocessed the PCR reads. The sample lists 7,700 or so clones; around 30% were seen once. The sample was tumor tissue. The receptors stem from a female donor with papillary thyroid cancer or a benign thyroid nodule (not recorded which). Some clones in this sample may be carry-over from other donors' samples. CDR3s include the opening cysteine and the closing phenylalanine or tryptophan. A D gene is named only where the DNA matches it firmly. Some rows mark clone size as missing; the rest say once, few, many or name a class of expanded clone.

>.|medium-sized|TRBV6-1|TRBJ2-7
TGTGCCAGCACCGGATACGGTGGAAGGAACGAGCAGTACTTC
CASTGYGGRNEQYF
>.|few|TRBV12-3/TRBV12-4|TRBJ1-1
TGTGCCAGCAGTTTAATAAGTGGAGGTTCTGAAGCTTTCTTT
CASSLISGGSEAFF
>.|medium-sized|TRBV12-3/TRBV12-4|TRBJ2-3
TGTGCCAGCAGTCCGTCGGCCTTCACAGATACGCAGTATTTT
CASSPSAFTDTQYF
>.|few|TRBV24-1|TRBJ2-7
TGTGCCACCAGTGGAGGCAGCTACGAGCAGTACTTC
CATSGGSYEQYF
>TRBD1|.|TRBV7-2|TRBJ2-7
TGTGCCAGCAGCTTAACGGGGGGAGGGACAGGGGTTAGCGAGCAGTACTTC
CASSLTGGGTGVSEQYF
>.|once|TRBV20-1|TRBJ2-1
TGCAGTGCAGTTGGGAGCTCCTACAATGAGCAGTTCTTC
CSAVGSSYNEQFF
>.|.|TRBV6-1|TRBJ1-5
TGTGCCAGCAGTGGGACAAGGGGCAATCAGCCCCAGCATTTT
CASSGTRGNQPQHF
>.|.|TRBV7-2|TRBJ2-7
TGTGCCAGCAGCTTAGGGGGCGGTAGCTACGAGCAGTACTTC
CASSLGGGSYEQYF
>.|few|TRBV7-3|TRBJ2-1
TGTGCCAGCAGCCTAGACAGGTGTCCCTACAATGAGCAGTTCTTC
CASSLDRCPYNEQFF
>.|.|TRBV7-3|TRBJ2-1
TGTGCCAGCAGCTCTTTAATTCATGAGCAGTTCTTC
CASSSLIHEQFF
>.|.|TRBV18|TRBJ2-2
TGTGCCAGCTCACCGCTCATCAACACCGGGGAGCTGTTTTTC
CASSPLINTGELFF
>TRBD2|few|TRBV7-3|TRBJ2-1
TGTGCCAGCAGCTTAGGATTAGTGGGGGGACTAGCGGGTGAGCAGTTCTTC
CASSLGLVGGLAGEQFF
>.|few|TRBV12-3/TRBV12-4|TRBJ2-5
TGTGCCAGCAGTTTGCTAGGAGCTCGAGAGACCCAGTACTTC
CASSLLGARETQYF
>.|.|TRBV7-9|TRBJ2-1
TGTGCCAGCGGGGGTAGCAATGAGCAGCTCTTC
CASGGSNEQLF
>.|.|TRBV6-1|TRBJ1-3
TGTGCCAGCAGTGAAACGAGGGGGTATGGAAACACCATATATTTT
CASSETRGYGNTIYF
>TRBD2|few|TRBV2|TRBJ2-7
TGTGCCAGCAGGGTGGCGGGGGGTCCCTACGAGCAGTACTTC
CASRVAGGPYEQYF
>.|.|TRBV30|TRBJ1-6
TGTGCCTGGACGGGCTCCTATAATTCACCCCTCCACTTT
CAWTGSYNSPLHF
>TRBD1|.|TRBV11-3|TRBJ2-5
TGTGCCAGCAGTTCTACCGGTGGGACAGGGGGAAAGACCCAGTACTTC
CASSSTGGTGGKTQYF
>TRBD2|.|TRBV4-1|TRBJ2-7
TGCGCCAGCAGCCAAGATCGGGCTAGCGCGGGAGAATCCTACGAGCAGTACTTC
CASSQDRASAGESYEQYF
>.|hyperexpanded|TRBV9|TRBJ1-2
TGTGCCAGCAGCCAAGAGGACGGTGGCTACACCTTC
CASSQEDGGYTF
>.|.|TRBV6-1|TRBJ2-5
TGTGCCAGCAGTGAAGGTCGGGACTTGCGGTCTCAGACCCAGTACTTC
CASSEGRDLRSQTQYF
>.|.|TRBV5-1|TRBJ2-7
TGCGCCAGCAGCCCAGAAAACTCCTACGAGCAGTACTTC
CASSPENSYEQYF
>TRBD2|.|TRBV11-3|TRBJ2-1
TGTGCCAGCAGCCGGGAGGGCCACAATGAGCAGTTCTTC
CASSREGHNEQFF
>TRBD2|medium-sized|TRBV28|TRBJ2-7
TGTGCCAGCAGAAACCCAGCGGGAGATGGCTACGAGCAGTACTTC
CASRNPAGDGYEQYF
>TRBD2|medium-sized|TRBV20-1|TRBJ2-2
TGCAGTGCTCAGATCGCGGGGGGGGAGAACACCGGGGAGCTGTTTTTT
CSAQIAGGENTGELFF
>.|many|TRBV5-1|TRBJ2-1
TGCGCCAGCAGCTCCGGGCCCGTTGACAGCCTCTACAATGAGCAGTTCTTC
CASSSGPVDSLYNEQFF
>.|.|TRBV5-1|TRBJ2-3
TGCGCCAGCAGTTCCTTTGCAGGCACAGATACGCAGTATTTT
CASSSFAGTDTQYF
>TRBD2|.|TRBV2|TRBJ2-3
TGTGCCAGCAGTGAAAGGAACCAGACTAGCGGGGCCCCGGGGGATACGCAGTATTTT
CASSERNQTSGAPGDTQYF
>TRBD1|many|TRBV6-1|TRBJ1-1
TGTGCCAGCGGATCCTTAGGACAGGGGGCGCGTACTGAAGCTTTCTTT
CASGSLGQGARTEAFF
>TRBD1|.|TRBV3-1|TRBJ2-4
TGTGCCAGCAGCCAAGCTACAGGGGGAGAAGCCAAAAACATTCAGTACTTC
CASSQATGGEAKNIQYF
>TRBD1|.|TRBV6-1|TRBJ2-7
TGTGCCAGCAGCCAATATGGACAGGTTATGGTCGAGCAGTACTTC
CASSQYGQVMVEQYF
>TRBD1|few|TRBV2|TRBJ1-2
TGTGCCAGCAGGAAGGGGGTGGCAGGGGGCCGGGAAAACTATGGCTACACCTTC
CASRKGVAGGRENYGYTF
>TRBD1|few|TRBV11-2|TRBJ1-1
TGTGCCAGCAGCTTCCACCGACAGGGCTTGAACACTGAAGCTTTCTTT
CASSFHRQGLNTEAFF
>.|.|TRBV2|TRBJ1-6
TGTGCCAGCAGTGAAGCGCCGGACTCTAGGACCCTCCACTTT
CASSEAPDSRTLHF
>TRBD1|few|TRBV6-2/TRBV6-3|TRBJ1-6
TGTGCCAGCAGGGACGACAGGGGCGATTCACCCCTCCACTTT
CASRDDRGDSPLHF
>TRBD1|.|TRBV2|TRBJ1-2
TGTGCCAGCAGTGAAGTTGCAGGGGGTTGGTATGGCTACACCTTC
CASSEVAGGWYGYTF
>.|.|TRBV20-1|TRBJ1-6
TGCAGTGCTAGAGATCTGGTCGGCACCGGTCCGAATTCACCCCTCCACTTT
CSARDLVGTGPNSPLHF
>TRBD1|few|TRBV6-5|TRBJ2-7
TGTGCCAGCAGTTATTGGGACAGGCGTTACGAGCAGTACTTC
CASSYWDRRYEQYF
>TRBD1|few|TRBV6-1|TRBJ2-7
TGTGCCAGCAGTCAGGACAGGGGTAACCACGAGCAGTACTTC
CASSQDRGNHEQYF
>.|once|TRBV7-6|TRBJ2-2
TGTGTCAGCAGCTTAGCGCCTTCAGGCACCGGGGAGCTGTTTTTT
CVSSLAPSGTGELFF
>.|few|TRBV6-2/TRBV6-3|TRBJ2-1
TGTGCCAGCAGTCCAAGCAGCCGTGCGCAGTTCTTC
CASSPSSRAQFF
>TRBD2|.|TRBV11-1|TRBJ2-3
TGTGCCAGCAGCTTACTCAGCGGGAGAGCAGATACGCAGTATTTT
CASSLLSGRADTQYF
>.|.|TRBV6-4|TRBJ1-1
TGTGCCAGCAGCCCCACAATGAACACTGAAGCTTTCTTT
CASSPTMNTEAFF
>TRBD1|medium-sized|TRBV20-1|TRBJ2-5
TGCAGTGCTAGAGGGACAGGGTTACAAGAGACCCAGTACTTC
CSARGTGLQETQYF